These T cell receptor beta chains were read from a single sample in a study of CD8 T cells in Susac syndrome. One entry per CDR3 protein results from TCRdb running MiXCR on the immunoSEQ multiplex PCR reads. The table shows approximately 83,000 distinct CDR3 sequences, with 94% occurring only once. The sequenced sample was CD8+ T cells from PBMCs. These receptors all come from a human donor with Susac syndrome. Both conserved end residues are part of each CDR3. A D gene is named only where the DNA matches it firmly. Some rows mark clone size as missing; the rest say once, few, many or name a class of expanded clone.

NA,TRBJ2-7,TRBV7-9,NA,CASSIGRTTIPTEQYF,TGTGCCAGCAGCATCGGACGGACTACCATCCCTACCGAGCAGTACTTC
NA,TRBJ1-1,TRBV27,NA,CASEDRPPKGAFF,TGTGCCAGCGAGGACCGACCGCCAAAAGGAGCTTTCTTT
TRBD2,TRBJ2-7,TRBV25-1,few,CATSSGGYEQYF,TGTGCCACCTCCTCCGGGGGGTACGAGCAGTACTTC
NA,TRBJ2-5,TRBV27,NA,CASSFGQGGKTQYF,TGTGCCAGCAGTTTTGGTCAGGGGGGAAAGACCCAGTACTTC
NA,TRBJ2-5,TRBV6-5,NA,CASSLGTYPLQETQYF,TGTGCCAGCAGTTTGGGGACCTACCCCCTACAAGAGACCCAGTACTTC
NA,TRBJ2-6,TRBV3-1,NA,CASSQVGNVAGANVLTF,TGTGCCAGCAGCCAAGTCGGGAATGTCGCTGGGGCCAACGTCCTGACTTTC
NA,TRBJ1-2,TRBV7-9,NA,CASSGQTYGYTF,TGTGCCAGCAGCGGACAGACCTATGGCTACACCTTC
TRBD1,TRBJ1-5,TRBV27,NA,CASSAGQGGNQPQHF,TGTGCCAGCAGTGCCGGACAGGGGGGCAATCAGCCCCAGCATTTT
TRBD1,TRBJ2-7,TRBV27,NA,CASSLTGGREQYF,TGTGCCAGCAGTTTGACAGGGGGCCGCGAGCAGTACTTC
NA,TRBJ1-1,TRBV6-5,NA,CASSGPGMRTEAFF,TGTGCCAGCAGTGGACCGGGAATGAGGACTGAAGCTTTCTTT
TRBD2,TRBJ2-3,TRBV11-2,NA,CASRPSGTDTQYF,TGTGCCAGCAGGCCTAGCGGGACAGATACGCAGTATTTT
NA,TRBJ2-1,TRBV9,NA,CASSSPGNEQFF,TGTGCCAGCAGCTCCCCAGGGAATGAGCAGTTCTTC
NA,TRBJ2-7,TRBV27,NA,CASSFRGRSYEQYF,TGTGCCAGCAGTTTCAGGGGCCGCTCCTACGAGCAGTACTTC
NA,TRBJ2-1,TRBV29-1,NA,CSVEGEATSYNEQFF,TGCAGCGTTGAAGGAGAGGCTACATCCTACAATGAGCAGTTCTTC
NA,TRBJ1-1,TRBV29-1,NA,CSVGGMNTEAFF,TGCAGCGTTGGGGGCATGAACACTGAAGCTTTCTTT
NA,TRBJ2-1,TRBV7-8,NA,CASRPPPWTGEVEQFF,TGTGCCAGCAGACCACCGCCCTGGACGGGGGAGGTTGAGCAGTTCTTC
NA,TRBJ2-1,TRBV6-2/TRBV6-3,NA,CASSSKNEQFF,TGTGCCAGCAGCTCCAAGAATGAGCAGTTCTTC
TRBD2,TRBJ2-3,TRBV5-1,NA,CASSPGGGTDTQYF,TGCGCCAGCAGCCCGGGGGGTGGAACAGATACGCAGTATTTT
NA,TRBJ2-2,TRBV11-1,NA,CASSLITRELFF,TGTGCCAGCAGCTTAATTACTCGGGAGCTGTTTTTT
NA,TRBJ2-3,TRBV14,NA,CASSQGWYDTDTQYF,TGTGCCAGCAGCCAAGGATGGTACGACACAGATACGCAGTATTTT
NA,TRBJ2-3,TRBV4-3,NA,CASSQAGSGITDTQYF,TGCGCCAGCAGCCAAGCAGGTTCAGGGATCACAGATACGCAGTATTTT
NA,TRBJ2-2,TRBV7-9,NA,CASSTPSSVNTGELFF,TGTGCCAGCAGCACCCCTTCGTCAGTGAACACCGGGGAGCTGTTTTTT
TRBD2,TRBJ2-3,TRBV7-2,NA,CASSFAPSGGTDTQYF,TGTGCCAGCAGCTTCGCCCCTAGCGGAGGGACAGATACGCAGTATTTT
TRBD1,TRBJ1-5,TRBV19,NA,CASMGSGTGALNQPQHF,TGTGCCAGTATGGGATCCGGGACAGGGGCCCTTAATCAGCCCCAGCATTTT
TRBD1,TRBJ1-2,TRBV28,NA,CASSALTGEYGYTF,TGTGCCAGCAGTGCCCTAACAGGGGAGTATGGCTACACCTTC
TRBD1,TRBJ2-3,TRBV20-1,NA,CSAREDRLADTQYF,TGCAGTGCTAGAGAGGACAGGCTGGCAGATACGCAGTATTTT
TRBD1,TRBJ1-2,TRBV19,NA,CASSTLTGDFNGYTF,TGTGCCAGTAGTACCCTGACAGGGGACTTTAATGGCTACACCTTC
NA,TRBJ2-1,TRBV20-1,NA,CSARVLVQYNEQFF,TGCAGTGCTAGAGTCCTAGTGCAGTACAATGAGCAGTTCTTC